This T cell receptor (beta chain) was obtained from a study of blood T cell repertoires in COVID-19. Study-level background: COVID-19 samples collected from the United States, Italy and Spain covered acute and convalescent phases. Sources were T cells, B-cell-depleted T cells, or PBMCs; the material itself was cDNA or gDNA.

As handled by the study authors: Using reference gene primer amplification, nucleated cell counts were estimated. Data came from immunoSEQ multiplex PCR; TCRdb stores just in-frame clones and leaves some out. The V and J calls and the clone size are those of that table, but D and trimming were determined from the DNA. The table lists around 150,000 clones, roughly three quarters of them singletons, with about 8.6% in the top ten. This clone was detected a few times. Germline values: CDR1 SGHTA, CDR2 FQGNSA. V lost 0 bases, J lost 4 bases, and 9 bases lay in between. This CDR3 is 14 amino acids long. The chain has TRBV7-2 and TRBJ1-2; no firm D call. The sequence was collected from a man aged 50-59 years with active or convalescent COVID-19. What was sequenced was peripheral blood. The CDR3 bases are TGTGCCAGCAGCTTAGCCACAGCCGTCTATGGCTACACCTTC. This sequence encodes CASSLATAVYGYTF.